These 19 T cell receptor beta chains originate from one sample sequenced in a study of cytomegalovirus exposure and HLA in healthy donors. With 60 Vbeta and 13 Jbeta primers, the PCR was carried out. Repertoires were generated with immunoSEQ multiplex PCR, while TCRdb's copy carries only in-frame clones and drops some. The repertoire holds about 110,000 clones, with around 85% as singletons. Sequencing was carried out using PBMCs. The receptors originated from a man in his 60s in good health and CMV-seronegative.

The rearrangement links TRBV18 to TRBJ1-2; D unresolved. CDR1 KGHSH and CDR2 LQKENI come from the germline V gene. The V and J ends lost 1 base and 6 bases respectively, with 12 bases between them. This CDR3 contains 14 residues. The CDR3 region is CASSPQGGPNGYTF. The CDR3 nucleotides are TGTGCCAGCTCACCACAGGGAGGGCCGAATGGCTACACCTTC.

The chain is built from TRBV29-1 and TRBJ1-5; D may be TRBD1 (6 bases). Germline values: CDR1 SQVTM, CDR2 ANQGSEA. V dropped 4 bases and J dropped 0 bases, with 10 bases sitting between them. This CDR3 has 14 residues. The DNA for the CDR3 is TGCAGCGTTGGGGGGGGCGGTAGCAATCAGCCCCAGCATTTT. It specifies CSVGGGGSNQPQHF.

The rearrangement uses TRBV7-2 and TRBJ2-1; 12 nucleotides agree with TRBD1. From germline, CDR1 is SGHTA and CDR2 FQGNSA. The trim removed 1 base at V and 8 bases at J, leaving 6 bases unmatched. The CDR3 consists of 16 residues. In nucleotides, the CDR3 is TGTGCCAGCAGCTTAGAATGGGACAGGGGGCCCCATGAGCAGTTCTTC. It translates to CASSLEWDRGPHEQFF.

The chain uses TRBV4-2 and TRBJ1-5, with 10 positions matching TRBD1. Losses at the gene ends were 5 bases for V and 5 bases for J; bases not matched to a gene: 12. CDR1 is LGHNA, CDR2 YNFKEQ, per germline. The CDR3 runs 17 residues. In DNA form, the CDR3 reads TGTGCCAGCAGCTTGCTGCCCGGGACAGGGGAGGATCAGCCCCAGCATTTT. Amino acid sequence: CASSLLPGTGEDQPQHF.

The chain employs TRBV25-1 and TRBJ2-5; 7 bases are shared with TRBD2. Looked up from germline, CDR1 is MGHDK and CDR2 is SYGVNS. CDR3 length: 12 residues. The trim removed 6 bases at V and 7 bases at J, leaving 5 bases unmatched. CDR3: CASSSGGGTQYF. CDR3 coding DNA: TGTGCCAGCAGCAGTGGGGGGGGGACCCAGTACTTC.

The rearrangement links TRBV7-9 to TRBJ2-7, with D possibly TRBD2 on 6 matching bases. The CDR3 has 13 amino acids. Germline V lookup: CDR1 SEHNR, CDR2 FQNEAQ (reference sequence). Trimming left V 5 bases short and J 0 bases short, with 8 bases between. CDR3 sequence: CASSPGVSYEQYV. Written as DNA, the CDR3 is TGTGCCAGCAGCCCGGGAGTCTCCTACGAGCAGTACGTC.

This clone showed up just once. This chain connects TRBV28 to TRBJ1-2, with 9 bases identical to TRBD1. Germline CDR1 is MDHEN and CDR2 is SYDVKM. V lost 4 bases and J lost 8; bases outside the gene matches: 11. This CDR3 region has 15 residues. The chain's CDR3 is CASSSSGTGSIGYTF. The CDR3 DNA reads TGTGCCAGCAGTTCCTCCGGGACAGGGTCGATAGGCTACACCTTC.

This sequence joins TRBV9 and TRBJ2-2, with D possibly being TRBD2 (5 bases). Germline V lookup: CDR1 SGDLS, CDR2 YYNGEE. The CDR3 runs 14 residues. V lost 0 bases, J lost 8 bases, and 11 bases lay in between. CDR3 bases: TGTGCCAGCAGCGTAGCGGTAGCGCTAGGGGAGCTGTTTTTT. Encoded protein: CASSVAVALGELFF.

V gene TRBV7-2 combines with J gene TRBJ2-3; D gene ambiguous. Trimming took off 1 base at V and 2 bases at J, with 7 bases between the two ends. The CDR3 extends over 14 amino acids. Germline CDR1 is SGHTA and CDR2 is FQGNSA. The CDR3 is CASSLVSTTDTQYF. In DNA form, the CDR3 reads TGTGCCAGCAGCTTAGTCTCTACCACAGATACGCAGTATTTT.

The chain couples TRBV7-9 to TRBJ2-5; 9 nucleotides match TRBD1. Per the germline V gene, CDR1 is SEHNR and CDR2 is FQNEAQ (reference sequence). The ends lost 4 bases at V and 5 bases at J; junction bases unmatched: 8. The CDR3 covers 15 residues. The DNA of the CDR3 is TGTGCCAGCAGCTCCATACAGGGGGCATGGGAGACCCAGTACTTC. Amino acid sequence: CASSSIQGAWETQYF.

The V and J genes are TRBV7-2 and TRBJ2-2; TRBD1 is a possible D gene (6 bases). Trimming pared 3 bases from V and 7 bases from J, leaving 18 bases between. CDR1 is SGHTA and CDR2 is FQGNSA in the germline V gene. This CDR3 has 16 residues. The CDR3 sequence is CASSFLTTLRGGELFF. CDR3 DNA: TGTGCCAGCAGCTTCCTAACGACCCTCAGGGGCGGGGAGCTGTTTTTT.

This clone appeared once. Here the CDR3 reads CAWSVQSGANVLTF. As DNA, the CDR3 is TGTGCCTGGAGTGTGCAGTCTGGGGCCAACGTCCTGACTTTC. The genes are TRBV30 and TRBJ2-6; D gene unclear. Trimming stripped 0 bases from V and 1 base from J, with 4 bases between. CDR3 length: 14 residues. CDR1 GTSNPN and CDR2 SVGIG come from the germline V gene (reference sequence).

The CDR3 sequence is CASSQPWAGGLSTGELFF. The CDR3 region has the DNA TGCGCCAGCAGCCAGCCCTGGGCGGGGGGGCTGAGCACCGGGGAGCTGTTTTTT. V gene TRBV4-1 combines with J gene TRBJ2-2, with TRBD2 matching over 9 bases. V was clipped by 3 bases and J by 4 bases; unmatched bases: 12. The CDR3 is 18 amino acids. Germline loops: CDR1 MGHRA, CDR2 YSYEKL.

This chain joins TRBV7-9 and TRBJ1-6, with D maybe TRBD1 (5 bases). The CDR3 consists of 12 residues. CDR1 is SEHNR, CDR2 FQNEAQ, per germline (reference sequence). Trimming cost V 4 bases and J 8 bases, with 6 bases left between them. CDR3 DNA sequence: TGTGCCAGCAGCTCGACAGATTCACCCCTCCACTTT. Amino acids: CASSSTDSPLHF.

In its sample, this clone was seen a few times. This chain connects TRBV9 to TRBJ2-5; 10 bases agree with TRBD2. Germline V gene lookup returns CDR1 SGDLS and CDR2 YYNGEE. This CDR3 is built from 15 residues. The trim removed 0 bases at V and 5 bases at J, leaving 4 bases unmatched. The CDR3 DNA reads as TGTGCCAGCAGCGTAGGGGGACTAGCGATTGAGACCCAGTACTTC. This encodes CASSVGGLAIETQYF.

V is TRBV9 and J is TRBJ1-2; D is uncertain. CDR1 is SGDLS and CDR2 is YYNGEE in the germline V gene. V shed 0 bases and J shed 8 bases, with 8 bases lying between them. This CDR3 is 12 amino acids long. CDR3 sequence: CASSVDGLGYTF. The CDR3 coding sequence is TGTGCCAGCAGCGTAGATGGGCTGGGCTACACCTTC. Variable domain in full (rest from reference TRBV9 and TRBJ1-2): DSGVTQTPKHLITATGQRVTLRCSPRSGDLSVYWYQQSLDQGLQFLIQYYNGEERAKGNILERFSAQQFPDLHSELNLSSLELGDSALYFCASSVDGLGYTFGSGTRLTVV.

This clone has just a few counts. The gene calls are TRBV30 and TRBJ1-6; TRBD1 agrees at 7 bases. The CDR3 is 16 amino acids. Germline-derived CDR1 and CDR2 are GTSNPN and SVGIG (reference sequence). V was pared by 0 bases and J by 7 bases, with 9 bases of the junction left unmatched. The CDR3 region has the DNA TGTGCCTGGAGTGTATATGGGACAGATTTAAATTCACCCCTCCACTTT. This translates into CAWSVYGTDLNSPLHF. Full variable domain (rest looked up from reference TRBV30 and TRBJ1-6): SQTIHQWPATLVQPVGSPLSLECTVEGTSNPNLYWYRQAAGRGLQLLFYSVGIGQISSEVPQNLSASRPQDRQFILSSKKLLLSDSGFYLCAWSVYGTDLNSPLHFGNGTRLTVT.

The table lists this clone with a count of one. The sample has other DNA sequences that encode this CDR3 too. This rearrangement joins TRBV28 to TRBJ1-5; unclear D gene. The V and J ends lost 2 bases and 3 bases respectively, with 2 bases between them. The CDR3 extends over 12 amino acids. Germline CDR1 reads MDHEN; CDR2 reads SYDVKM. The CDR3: CASSLLNQPQHF. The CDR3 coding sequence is TGTGCCAGCAGTTTACTCAATCAGCCCCAGCATTTT.

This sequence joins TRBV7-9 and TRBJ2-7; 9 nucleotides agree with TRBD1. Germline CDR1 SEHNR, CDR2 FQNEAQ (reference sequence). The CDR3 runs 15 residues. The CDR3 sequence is CASSLIGTGSYEQYV. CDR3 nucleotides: TGCGCCAGCAGCTTAATCGGGACAGGGTCCTACGAGCAGTACGTC.